The sequence of this TCR beta chain was determined in a study of cytomegalovirus exposure and HLA in healthy donors (dated by TCRdb to 2016 to 2017). Notes on the research overall: In an earlier analysis of under 750 of the donors, 276 Gb of sequence data and just under 120 million unique TCR beta sequences from about 179 million T cells were reported. About 280 gigabases of sequencing data and around 88 million unique TCR sequences made up an early release that covered over 550 HLA-typed donors. Of the approximately 400 genotyped donors, roughly 85% fell in the genetic ancestry cluster associated with self-reported Caucasian donors. The study aimed to test whether signatures of past pathogen exposure could be identified by cataloging public T cell receptors. The study profiled the T cell repertoires of approximately 700 subjects by immunosequencing and related them to cytomegalovirus serostatus. Along with the approximately 620-subject first cohort, a separate validation cohort of more than 90 different subjects was used. To predict cytomegalovirus infection status, the study combined high-throughput TCR immunosequencing, statistical association of individual TCRs with disease status, and machine learning. To study patterns of TCR occurrence, a later analysis re-analyzed previously published TCR beta repertoires from 650 to 750 donors and added high-resolution HLA genotyping. Rather than using new phenotypic data, the later analysis identified candidate immune exposures from TCR beta sequences and from how often those sequences occurred across donors. To decide whether each TCR beta V gene segment behaved as functional or pseudogenic, an earlier analysis of some 540 of the donors relied on high-throughput TCR beta sequencing. Alongside the repertoire data, information on donor age, sex, ethnicity and CMV serostatus was compiled. Genome-wide SNP genotypes for about 65% of the roughly 670 donors were used in a later genetic analysis, which treated that subset as a discovery cohort. Every repertoire in the discovery cohort had been generated on one and the same sequencing platform. Both class I and class II loci were covered by HLA typing, at four-digit resolution. Typing coverage differed by locus: A, B, C, DRB1 and DQB1 were typed in about 620-640 donors, DQA1 in about 510, DPA1 in some 570, and DPB1 in just under 480. About five DR-DQ haplotypes were handled as single units for association and clustering, since linkage in the cohort was strong. Among about 400 genotyped donors of the cohort, an average of approximately 240,000 unique TCR beta nucleotide sequences was sequenced per donor, of which about 19% were non-productive.

Library preparation employed the immunoSEQ multiplex PCR assay. A mixture of 60 forward primers for TCR Vbeta segments and 13 reverse primers for TCR Jbeta segments was used in the multiplex PCR. A multiplex PCR assay on genomic DNA amplified the CDR3 region of rearranged TCR beta genes. The amplified TCR beta libraries were sequenced on the Illumina HiSeq System as 87-base-pair reads. The published analysis was carried out like this. Across the 500 to 700 repertoires, a later analysis counted 60 million to 90 million unique TCR beta chains, roughly 11 million of which were shared by at least two donors. A nearest-neighbor algorithm error-corrected the raw reads and collapsed the reads into unique sequences, merging closely related sequences to remove PCR and sequencing errors. CDR3 sequences were aligned to IMGT reference sequences to assign V, D and J gene segments. For a sequence to be retained, a match of at least six nucleotides was required to both a V gene segment and a J gene segment. A rearrangement counted as productive if the CDR3 had no stop codons and remained in frame with V and J, and every other rearrangement counted as non-productive. Following IMGT convention, CDR3 was defined as the stretch from the second conserved V-encoded cysteine to the conserved J-encoded phenylalanine. The earlier analysis of about 560 of the donors excluded any sequence lacking an unambiguous match to a single V gene segment. An earlier analysis of approximately 590 of the donors called V segments functional above 56.7% productive rearrangements and segregating when the between-donor standard deviation exceeded 5%. A statistical classification framework was built for diagnosing cytomegalovirus status from the catalog of TCR beta chain sequences. A later analysis assigned V and J genes by comparing TCR nucleotide sequences with IMGT/GENE-DB human TR gene sequences. The TCRdist pipeline was used in a later analysis to assign CDR3 sequences and most-parsimonious VDJ recombination scenarios. In a later analysis, every TCR beta chain was defined by the combination of its CDR3 amino acid sequence and its V-gene family, and reads without a unique V-gene family were dropped. In a later analysis, 450 to 600 highly shared, low-generation-probability nucleotide sequences were removed to address suspected cross-contamination and a sequencing artifact. For each public chain, a later analysis derived a clonal expansion index from normalized ranks of inferred template counts within each repertoire. In a later analysis, generation probabilities were computed with a VDJ recombination model fitted to out-of-frame rearrangements, and the resulting probabilities were checked against IGoR. In a later analysis, hypergeometric tests were used to score TCR-TCR, TCR-HLA and TCR-CMV co-occurrence, with a repertoire-size bias correction applied to TCR pairs. In a later analysis, false discovery rates were estimated by permuting HLA or CMV assignments 20 times. In a later analysis, co-occurring TCRs were grouped using DBSCAN, and TCRdist sequence similarity was added for clustering within HLA-allele-positive subsets. For co-occurrence clustering, repertoires with fewer than 30,000 or more than 120,000 public chains were excluded, along with five repertoires with anomalous nucleotide sharing. This is the immuneACCESS table as TCRdb keeps it, with only in-frame sequences that have V and J called. A part of the clones is gone; compared with another copy, unresolved V genes explain less than half, and the rest is unexplained. That table furnishes V, J and clone size, whereas the DNA furnished D and trimming. The sample table records about 78,000 clones; around 70% of these occur just once. The ten largest clonotypes hold over 8.5% of the sample.

The cohort was made up of 650 to 700 healthy bone marrow donors. At the time of sampling, every cohort member was nominally healthy, though immune exposures that went unrecorded were likely present. The donor tested CMV seropositive and was one of the 289 seropositive cohort members. Every donor gave a peripheral blood sample, and the peripheral blood mononuclear cells from that sample were used for TCR beta sequencing. The Qiagen DNeasy Blood Extraction Kit was used to extract genomic DNA from the blood cell samples. As regards this clone: Its target antigen remains unknown. No clone much larger than this one lies a single base away; base qualities are absent.

According to the germline V gene (reference sequence), CDR1 reads LNHDA and CDR2 reads SQIVND. The CDR3 contains 15 residues, cysteine and phenylalanine counted. The read is trimmed to its CDR3 DNA, 45 bases read in frame from base 1. Clipping removes 6 bases from V and 5 bases from J, with 9 as the unmatched junction base count. What the research found in general, with its limitations: In vitro tests confirmed that a few of the cytomegalovirus-associated TCR beta chains recognize cytomegalovirus antigens. Roughly uniform sequencing depth across donors was assumed in presence/absence analyses, although this assumption may not hold. A further reported finding was that TCR beta sequences accurately predicted the HLA-A and HLA-B alleles for most subjects in the first cohort. Because counts were too low, some 17 rarely observed V segments, including chromosome 9 orphons, were excluded from the earlier analysis of about 500 of the donors. The authors suggested that the approach could potentially be extended to other disease states and immunological phenotypes. According to a later analysis, parvovirus B19, influenza, CMV and Epstein-Barr virus appeared linked to several top co-occurrence clusters. The 87-base-pair reads could not distinguish some IMGT-functional V segments, including TRBV6-2 and TRBV6-3, so those segments were excluded. Correlated functional status among segregating V segments might reflect linkage disequilibrium, but an unknown experimental factor could not be ruled out. In an earlier analysis of 587 of the donors, most TCR beta V segments appeared in productive rearrangements about 87% or about 30% of the time, broadly matching IMGT annotations. In a later genetic analysis, fewer N-insertions in productive TCRs were reported among donors in an Asian-associated ancestry cluster than the roughly 710-donor mean. A later analysis found that TCR association rates varied across HLA loci, with DRB1 alleles showing the most associated TCRs and HLA-C alleles the fewest. A cluster of highly shared sequence variants was judged likely to be a technical artifact of the sequencing pipeline. Most TCR sequences were observed very rarely across donors, whereas some public TCRs were present in many individuals. In a later analysis, most CMV-associated TCR beta chains were found to appear HLA-restricted, with HLA associations seemingly driven largely by CMV exposure. The study listed 150 to 200 TCR beta chains as associated with cytomegalovirus. V-gene and J-gene trimming of TCR beta chains was associated with a missense DCLRE1C variant in a later genetic analysis, and the association was replicated in an independent cohort. Compared with equally common non-associated chains, HLA-associated TCR beta chains in a later analysis were more clonally expanded and had lower generation probabilities. The only immune exposure information available for the cohort was CMV serostatus. Strong co-occurrence of HLA alleles, especially DR and DQ, made assigning TCR associations to individual alleles difficult. The classifier was reported to diagnose cytomegalovirus status with high specificity and sensitivity in both the original and validation cohorts. A later analysis associated about 18,000 TCR beta sequences with specific HLA alleles at a false discovery rate of 0.05. Because HLA typing was unavailable for some donors at each locus, only the typed subset was used in association tests. Only TCR beta chains were sequenced in this cohort, and the absence of alpha or paired-chain data limited detectable features.

In this chain, TRBV19 is recombined with TRBJ1-5; TRBD1 matches 8 bases in the middle. Source material: PBMCs. This clonotype originated in a woman aged 40-49 years in good health and CMV-seropositive. At the DNA level, the sequence is TGTGCCAGTAGCCTCTTTGGACAGGGAGATCAGCCCCAGCATTTT. The translation is CASSLFGQGDQPQHF.